This T cell receptor (beta chain) derives from a study of cytomegalovirus exposure and HLA in healthy donors. Notes on the study in general: The sole available immune exposure information was CMV serostatus. A later analysis found that most CMV-associated TCR beta chains appeared HLA-restricted.

This clone was detected once. The target antigen is unknown. In the PCR, 60 Vbeta and 13 Jbeta primers were used. In the authors' methods: In a later analysis, the count reached some 73 million unique TCR beta chains, with approximately 10 million shared. Sequencing was performed with immunoSEQ multiplex PCR; in TCRdb, only in-frame clones are kept and a portion is missing. That table gives V, J and clone size, and the DNA gave D and trimming. The repertoire holds around 53,000 clones, with approximately 80% as singletons. Germline V gene lookup returns CDR1 SGHRS and CDR2 YFSETQ. The CDR3 has 16 residues. The V and J ends lost 1 base and 1 base, in that order; junction bases with no gene match: 5.

The rearrangement links TRBV5-1 to TRBJ2-3; 8 nucleotides match TRBD1. The sample comprised PBMCs. The sequence derives from a man between 50 and 59 years old in good health and CMV-seronegative. The CDR3 DNA follows: TGCGCCAGCAGCTTGCACTCGGGACAGGGCACAGATACGCAGTATTTT. Translated, it gives CASSLHSGQGTDTQYF.